The rows below give T cell receptor beta chains drawn from one sample of a study of OX40 agonist ivuxolimab in advanced cancers. Generated by immunoSEQ multiplex PCR, the TCRdb table keeps only in-frame clones and is missing some. The sample gives tens of thousands of clones, more than 80% of which show up once; roughly 0.22% is in the top ten. The starting material was CD4+ or CD8+ T cells sorted from blood, obtained in a trial of the OX40 agonist ivuxolimab. These receptors originate from an adult with an advanced solid tumor such as melanoma, head and neck, liver or kidney cancer. CDR3s include the opening cysteine and the closing phenylalanine or tryptophan. D genes are given only for firm matches. Size is omitted from some rows. Given values are once, few, many or a class for expanded clones.

V gene,clone size,J gene,D gene,CDR3 DNA,CDR3 protein
TRBV30,NA,TRBJ2-3,TRBD1,TGTGCCTGGAGTGTACAGGGGACCGATACGCAGTATTTT,CAWSVQGTDTQYF
TRBV28,NA,TRBJ1-3,NA,TGTGCCAGCAGCTACGGGGGGAGTGGAAACACCATATATTTT,CASSYGGSGNTIYF
TRBV29-1,few,TRBJ1-1,NA,TGCAGCGTTGTGCGACAGGACACTGAAGCTTTCTTT,CSVVRQDTEAFF
TRBV6-6,NA,TRBJ1-1,NA,TGTGCCAGCAGTTACTCGTCCACAGTGGGCACTGAAGCTTTCTTT,CASSYSSTVGTEAFF
TRBV7-3,NA,TRBJ2-7,NA,TGTGCCAGCAGCTTAAGCGGAGGCGAGCAGTACTTC,CASSLSGGEQYF
TRBV2,once,TRBJ2-5,TRBD1,TGTGCCAGCAGTGCTTCGGCAGGGGGCAGCACCCAGTACTTC,CASSASAGGSTQYF
TRBV5-6,NA,TRBJ1-1,NA,TGTGCCAGCAGCTCGGCAGGGGTCGCTGAAGCTTTCTTT,CASSSAGVAEAFF
TRBV7-2,NA,TRBJ2-7,NA,TGTGCCAGCAGCTTACAGGCTACAAATTCCTACGAGCAGTACTTC,CASSLQATNSYEQYF
TRBV9,NA,TRBJ2-1,NA,TGTGCCAGCAGCGTAGACCCCAGCAATGAGCAGTTCTTC,CASSVDPSNEQFF
TRBV7-9,NA,TRBJ2-7,NA,TGTGCCAGCAGCCCCTGGACTGGCTCCTACGAGCAGTACTTC,CASSPWTGSYEQYF
TRBV27,NA,TRBJ2-4,TRBD2,TGTGCCAGCAGTTTATGGCGCGGGGGGGCTTTTGGAAACATTCAGTACTTC,CASSLWRGGAFGNIQYF
TRBV9,NA,TRBJ2-6,NA,TGTGCCAGCAGCGTAGCGTCTGGGGCCAACGTCCTGACTTTC,CASSVASGANVLTF
TRBV4-1,NA,TRBJ2-3,NA,TGCGCCAGCAGCCAAGTTCCTTTTAGCACAGATACGCAGTATTTT,CASSQVPFSTDTQYF
TRBV5-6,once,TRBJ2-2,NA,TGTGCCAGCAGCCGGCTGGACTATACGAACGGGGAGCTGTTTTTT,CASSRLDYTNGELFF
TRBV7-6,NA,TRBJ2-5,NA,TGTGCCAGCAGCTTTAGAGACGTGGAGACCCAGTACTTC,CASSFRDVETQYF
TRBV5-4,few,TRBJ2-5,TRBD1,TGTGCCAGCAGCTGGGGGGACAGGCAAGAGACCCAGTACTTC,CASSWGDRQETQYF
TRBV7-9,NA,TRBJ2-1,TRBD1,TGTGCCAGCAGCCTCCACGGACAGGGCAATGAGCAGTTCTTC,CASSLHGQGNEQFF
TRBV6-6,NA,TRBJ1-1,TRBD1,TGTGCCAGCAACACAGGGGCCCGTATGAACACTGAAGCTTTCTTT,CASNTGARMNTEAFF
TRBV29-1,NA,TRBJ1-1,NA,TGCAGCGTTGAGATAAGAGACCCCGGGGGGTTCGCTTTCTTT,CSVEIRDPGGFAFF
TRBV9,NA,TRBJ1-2,NA,TGTGCCAGCAGCCCCCACCGGACGGCGTTCTATGGCTACACCTTC,CASSPHRTAFYGYTF
TRBV7-2,few,TRBJ2-7,TRBD2,TGTGCCAGCAGCTTGGTGCTAGCGGGAGTAGGCGAGCAGTACTTC,CASSLVLAGVGEQYF
TRBV27,NA,TRBJ1-2,NA,TGTGCCAGCAGTTTATCCGCGGGCTTAGTCTACACCTTC,CASSLSAGLVYTF
TRBV7-8,NA,TRBJ2-7,NA,TGTGCCAGCAGCAACCGACTGCCCTACGAGCAGTACTTC,CASSNRLPYEQYF
TRBV4-1,NA,TRBJ2-7,TRBD2,TGCGCCAGCAGCGTCGCCCCTAGCGGGAGTAGGGTCGAGCAGTACTTC,CASSVAPSGSRVEQYF
TRBV19,once,TRBJ2-1,TRBD2,TGTGCCAGTTCTCCCCCTGCGGGACTAGGGACCTACAATGAGCAGTTCTTC,CASSPPAGLGTYNEQFF
TRBV18,NA,TRBJ2-7,NA,TGTGCCAGCTCACTGGCCGGGTCCTACGAGCAGTACTTC,CASSLAGSYEQYF
TRBV4-1,NA,TRBJ1-1,NA,TGCGCCAGCAGCCAACCCCGAACAGGGAGTCGCGCTGAAGCTTTCTTT,CASSQPRTGSRAEAFF
TRBV5-4,NA,TRBJ2-4,NA,TGTGCCAGCAGCCATGACGCCTACGACCTAGCCAAAAACATTCAGTACTTC,CASSHDAYDLAKNIQYF
TRBV11-2,NA,TRBJ2-6,TRBD2,TGTGCCAGCAGCCTAGCGGATTGGGCCAACGTCCTGACTTTC,CASSLADWANVLTF
TRBV28,NA,TRBJ2-7,TRBD2,TGTGCCAGCACCAAGACTAGCGGGAGTTACGAGCAGTACTTC,CASTKTSGSYEQYF
TRBV5-4,NA,TRBJ2-3,NA,TGTGCCAGCAGCTTGGGGGGGTACACAGATACGCAGTATTTT,CASSLGGYTDTQYF
TRBV19,NA,TRBJ1-1,NA,TGTGCCAGTAGGGCGGAGGGTTTCGGCACTGAAGCTTTCTTT,CASRAEGFGTEAFF
TRBV19,NA,TRBJ1-2,NA,TGTGCCAGTAGTATAGCCGGTCCCTTCTATGGCTACACCTTC,CASSIAGPFYGYTF
TRBV5-4,NA,TRBJ1-2,NA,TGTGCCAGCAGCCAAGCCCCAGGGCAGAACTATGGCTACACCTTC,CASSQAPGQNYGYTF
TRBV7-2,NA,TRBJ1-2,NA,TGTGCCAGCAGCTTGGACAGTCATTATGGCTACACCTTC,CASSLDSHYGYTF
TRBV5-4,NA,TRBJ1-1,NA,TGTGCCAGCAGCTTGTCCGCGTGGCCTGAAGCTTTCTTT,CASSLSAWPEAFF
TRBV4-1,NA,TRBJ2-3,TRBD1,TGCGCCAGCAGCCAAGAACCGGGACAGGGTACCACAGATACGCAGTATTTT,CASSQEPGQGTTDTQYF
TRBV7-8,NA,TRBJ2-3,NA,TGTGCCAGCAGCTTAGCCTCGAGTGGTACGCAGTATTTT,CASSLASSGTQYF
TRBV7-2,NA,TRBJ1-1,NA,TGTGCCAGCAGCGGTCAGCCGAGCACTGAAGCTTTCTTT,CASSGQPSTEAFF
TRBV30,NA,TRBJ2-5,NA,TGTGCCTGGAGTGACCTTGGAGGGTCCCAAGAGACCCAGTACTTC,CAWSDLGGSQETQYF
TRBV11-2,NA,TRBJ2-1,TRBD2,TGTGCCAGCAGGGAGGGGGTGTCTAGCGGGCTGATTTACAATGAGCAGTTCTTC,CASREGVSSGLIYNEQFF
TRBV29-1,once,TRBJ1-1,NA,TGCAGCGTTGAAGATAGGACAGATGAAGCTTTCTTT,CSVEDRTDEAFF
TRBV9,NA,TRBJ2-3,TRBD2,TGTGCCAGCAGCGCTTTCGTATCGGGACTAGCGCGCGGAGATACGCAGTATTTT,CASSAFVSGLARGDTQYF
TRBV5-1,NA,TRBJ2-1,NA,TGCGCCAGCAGCTTGGTTCTCAATGAGCAGTTCTTC,CASSLVLNEQFF
TRBV9,NA,TRBJ2-2,TRBD2,TGTGCCAGCAGCTCATTCCTAGCGGGAGTAGCCGGGGAGCTGTTTTTT,CASSSFLAGVAGELFF
TRBV28,few,TRBJ1-2,NA,TGTGCCAGCAGTTTGCCACGGAAAAACTATGGCTACACCTTC,CASSLPRKNYGYTF
TRBV12-5,once,TRBJ2-1,NA,TGTGCTAGTGGTTTGGTACGGGTGGGAGGAGGGTACAATGAGCAGTTCTTC,CASGLVRVGGGYNEQFF